This T cell receptor beta chain stems from a study of shared clonotypes between healthy human individuals. Only Caucasian adults living in Nashville, Tennessee made up the donor group. V gave up 3 bases and J gave up 3 bases, with 12 bases separating them. The germline V gene has CDR1 WNHNN and CDR2 SYGVQD (reference sequence). The CDR3 is 14 residues long. Clones were sequenced by immunoSEQ multiplex PCR, and TCRdb holds only the in-frame ones, with some missing. The repertoire holds approximately 530,000 clones, with approximately 94% as singletons. This receptor was identified in a woman in her thirties in good health. Material for sequencing was naive CD4+ T cells sorted from blood. The subset was: CD45RA+ positively selected. J is TRBJ2-7 and V is TRBV10-1, with D perhaps matching TRBD1 (6 bases). The CDR3 DNA reads as TGCGCCAGCAGTGATTCCGGGACATACTACGAGCAGTACTTC. Protein sequence: CASSDSGTYYEQYF.